This T cell receptor (beta chain) came from a study of blood T cell repertoires in COVID-19. About the research overall: Both acute and convalescent COVID-19 samples were obtained from the United States, Italy and Spain. Sample material is recorded as cDNA or gDNA derived from T cells, B-cell-depleted T cells, or PBMCs.

Original data processing: Nucleated cell counts were estimated from reference gene primer amplification. Only in-frame clones appear in the TCRdb table, and some are missing; sequencing was by immunoSEQ multiplex PCR. V and J calls and clone size follow that table, whereas D and trimming were derived from the DNA. This table has over 200,000 clones, about nine tenths appearing once. The CDR3 totals 15 residues. The germline V gene has CDR1 KGHDR and CDR2 SFDVKD. V was pared by 4 bases and J by 2 bases, with 11 bases between. This clone has more than one count but fewer than ten. This chain joins TRBV24-1 and TRBJ2-1; D perhaps matches TRBD1 (7 bases). Sequenced sample: peripheral blood. The TCR was taken from a man aged 60 to 69 who had recovered from COVID-19. This chain's CDR3 is CATSDSGGTYNEQFF. For the CDR3, the DNA is TGTGCCACCAGTGACTCAGGGGGGACCTACAATGAGCAGTTCTTC.